The T cell receptor beta chain described here comes from a study of immune evolution from preneoplasia to lung adenocarcinoma. Overall study results and limits: Clonality was highest in normal lung, lower in later-stage lesions apparently. Top clone frequencies peaked in normal lung, apparently declining through invasive adenocarcinoma.

As concerns this clone: Its target is not known.

Assay used: immunoSEQ multiplex PCR; TCRdb lists only in-frame clones, some missing. The sample holds fewer than 4,000 clones, around half seen once. Patient tissue came from resections in Japan or China, 2014–2017. Each case's diagnosis was confirmed by two pathologists on H&E. V shed 4 bases and J 5 bases; nucleotides not matched to a gene: 5. The CDR3 has 14 residues. Germline values: CDR1 SGHRS, CDR2 YFSETQ. The genes are TRBV5-1 and TRBJ2-1; 8 positions agree with TRBD1. Material: FFPE normal lung tissue adjacent to the tumor. The sequence derives from a person aged 50 to 59 with lung adenocarcinoma. The CDR3 is CASSGDRTHNEQFF. The CDR3 DNA is TGCGCCAGCAGCGGGGACAGGACCCACAATGAGCAGTTCTTC.